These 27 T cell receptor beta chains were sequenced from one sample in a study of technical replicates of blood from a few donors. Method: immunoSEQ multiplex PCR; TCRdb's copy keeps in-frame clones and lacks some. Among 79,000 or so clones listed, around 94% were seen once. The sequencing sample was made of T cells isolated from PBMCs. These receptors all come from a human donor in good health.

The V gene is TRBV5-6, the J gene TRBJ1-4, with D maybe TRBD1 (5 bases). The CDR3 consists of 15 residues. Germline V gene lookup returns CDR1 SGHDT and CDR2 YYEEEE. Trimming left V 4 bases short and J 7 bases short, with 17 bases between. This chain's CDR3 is CASSPSRVRSEKLFF. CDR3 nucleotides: TGTGCCAGCAGCCCGAGCAGGGTGAGGAGTGAAAAACTGTTTTTT. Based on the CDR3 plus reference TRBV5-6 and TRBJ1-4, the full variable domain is DAGVTQSPTHLIKTRGQQVTLRCSPKSGHDTVSWYQQALGQGPQFIFQYYEEEERQRGNFPDRFSGHQFPNYSSELNVNALLLGDSALYLCASSPSRVRSEKLFFGSGTQLSVL.

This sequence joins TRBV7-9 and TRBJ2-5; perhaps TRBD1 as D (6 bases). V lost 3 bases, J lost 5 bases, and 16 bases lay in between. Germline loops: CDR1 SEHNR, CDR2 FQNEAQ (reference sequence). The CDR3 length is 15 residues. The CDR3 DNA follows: TGTGCCAGCAGCTTCCGGGCAGGGGTGGATGAGACCCAGTACTTC. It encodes CASSFRAGVDETQYF.

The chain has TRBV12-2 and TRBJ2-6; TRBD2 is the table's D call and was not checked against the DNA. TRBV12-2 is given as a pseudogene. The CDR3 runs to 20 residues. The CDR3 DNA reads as TGTGCAAGTCGCTTACCTCGACTAGCGGGGGACTACTCTGGGGCCAACGTCCTGACTTTC. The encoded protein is CASRLPRLAGDYSGANVLTF.

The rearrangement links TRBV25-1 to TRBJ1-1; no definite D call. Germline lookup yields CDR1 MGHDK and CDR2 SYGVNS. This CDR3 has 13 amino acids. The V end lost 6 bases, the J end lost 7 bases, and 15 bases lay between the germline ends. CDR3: CASSSRAGDEAFF. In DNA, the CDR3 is TGTGCCAGCAGCTCCCGAGCCGGAGATGAAGCTTTCTTT.

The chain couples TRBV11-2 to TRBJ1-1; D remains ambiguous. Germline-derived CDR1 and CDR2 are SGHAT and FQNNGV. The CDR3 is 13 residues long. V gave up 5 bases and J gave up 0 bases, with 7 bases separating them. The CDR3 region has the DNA TGTGCCAGCAGCCTGAGGATGAACACTGAAGCTTTCTTT. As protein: CASSLRMNTEAFF.

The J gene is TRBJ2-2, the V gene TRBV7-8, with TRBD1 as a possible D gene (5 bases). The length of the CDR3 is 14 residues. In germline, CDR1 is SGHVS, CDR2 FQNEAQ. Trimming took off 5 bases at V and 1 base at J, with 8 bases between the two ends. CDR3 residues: CASSITGNTGELFF. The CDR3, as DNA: TGTGCCAGCAGCATCACAGGGAACACCGGGGAGCTGTTTTTT. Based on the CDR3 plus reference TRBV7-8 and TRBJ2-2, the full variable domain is GAGVSQSPRYKVAKRGQDVALRCDPISGHVSLFWYQQALGQGPEFLTYFQNEAQLDKSGLPSDRFFAERPEGSVSTLKIQRTQQEDSAVYLCASSITGNTGELFFGEGSRLTVL.

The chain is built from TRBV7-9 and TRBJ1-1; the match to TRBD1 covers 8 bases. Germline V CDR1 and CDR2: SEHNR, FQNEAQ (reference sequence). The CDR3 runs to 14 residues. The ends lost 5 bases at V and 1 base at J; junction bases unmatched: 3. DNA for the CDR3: TGTGCCAGCAGCACAGGGGGATGGAACACTGAAGCTTTCTTT. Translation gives CASSTGGWNTEAFF.

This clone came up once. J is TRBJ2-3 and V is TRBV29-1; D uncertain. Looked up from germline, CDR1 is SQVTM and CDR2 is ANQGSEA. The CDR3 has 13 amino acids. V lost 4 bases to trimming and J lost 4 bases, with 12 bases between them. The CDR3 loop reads CSVAREVPDTQYF. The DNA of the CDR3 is TGCAGCGTTGCTAGAGAGGTCCCAGATACGCAGTATTTT.

The CDR3 coding sequence is TGTGCCAGCAGTTTACCAGCGTCGATGAACACTGAAGCTTTCTTT. Encoded protein: CASSLPASMNTEAFF. The chain has TRBV28 and TRBJ1-1; D ambiguous. Trimming cost V 2 bases and J 0 bases, with 10 bases left between them. Looked up from germline, CDR1 is MDHEN and CDR2 is SYDVKM. This CDR3 has 15 amino acids.

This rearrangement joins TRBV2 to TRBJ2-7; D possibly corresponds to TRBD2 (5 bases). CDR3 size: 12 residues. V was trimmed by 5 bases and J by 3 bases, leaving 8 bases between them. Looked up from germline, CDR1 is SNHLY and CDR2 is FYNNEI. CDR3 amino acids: CASSREGYEQYF. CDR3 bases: TGTGCCAGCAGTCGAGAGGGCTACGAGCAGTACTTC.

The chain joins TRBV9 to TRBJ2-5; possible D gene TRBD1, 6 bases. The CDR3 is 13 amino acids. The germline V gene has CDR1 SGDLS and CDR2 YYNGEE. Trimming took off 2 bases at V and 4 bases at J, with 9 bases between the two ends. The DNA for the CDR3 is TGTGCCAGCAGCGTTCAGGGGACAGAGACCCAGTACTTC. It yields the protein CASSVQGTETQYF.

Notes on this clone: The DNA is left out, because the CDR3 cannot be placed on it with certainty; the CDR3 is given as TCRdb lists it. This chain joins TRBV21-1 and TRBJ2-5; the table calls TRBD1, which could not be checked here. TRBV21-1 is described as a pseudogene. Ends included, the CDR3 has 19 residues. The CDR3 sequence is CASSKLSHWGTGTRETQYF.

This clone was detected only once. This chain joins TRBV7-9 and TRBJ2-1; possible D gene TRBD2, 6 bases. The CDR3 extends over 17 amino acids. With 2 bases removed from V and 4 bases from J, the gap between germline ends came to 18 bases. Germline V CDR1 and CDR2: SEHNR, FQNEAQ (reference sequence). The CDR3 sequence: CASSLIPRRENYNEQFF. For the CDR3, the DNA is TGTGCCAGCAGCTTAATCCCGCGGCGGGAAAATTACAATGAGCAGTTCTTC.

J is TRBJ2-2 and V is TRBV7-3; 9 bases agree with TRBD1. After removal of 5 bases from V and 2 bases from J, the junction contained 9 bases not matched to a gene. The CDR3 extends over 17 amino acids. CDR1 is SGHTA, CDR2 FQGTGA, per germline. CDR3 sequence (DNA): TGTGCCAGCAGCACCCCCACGGGACAGGGAAACACCGGGGAGCTGTTTTTT. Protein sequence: CASSTPTGQGNTGELFF.

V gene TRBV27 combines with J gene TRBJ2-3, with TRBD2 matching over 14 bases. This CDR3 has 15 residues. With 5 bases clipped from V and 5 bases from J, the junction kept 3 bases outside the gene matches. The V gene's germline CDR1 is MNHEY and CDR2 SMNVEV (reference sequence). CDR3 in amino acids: CASSAGLAGVDTQYF. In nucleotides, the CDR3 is TGTGCCAGCAGTGCGGGACTAGCGGGAGTAGATACGCAGTATTTT.

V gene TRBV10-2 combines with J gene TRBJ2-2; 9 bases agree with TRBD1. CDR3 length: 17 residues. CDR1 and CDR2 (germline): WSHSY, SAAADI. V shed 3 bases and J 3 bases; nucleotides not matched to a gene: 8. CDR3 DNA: TGCGCCAGCAGTGAACTGATGACAGGGGGTTACACCGGGGAGCTGTTTTTT. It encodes CASSELMTGGYTGELFF.

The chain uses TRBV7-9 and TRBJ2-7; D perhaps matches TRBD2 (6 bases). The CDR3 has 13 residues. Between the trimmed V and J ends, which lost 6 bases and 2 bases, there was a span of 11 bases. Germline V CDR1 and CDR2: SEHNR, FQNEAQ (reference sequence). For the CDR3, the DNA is TGTGCCAGCAGTCCTAGACTAGCCTACGAGCAGTACTTC. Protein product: CASSPRLAYEQYF.

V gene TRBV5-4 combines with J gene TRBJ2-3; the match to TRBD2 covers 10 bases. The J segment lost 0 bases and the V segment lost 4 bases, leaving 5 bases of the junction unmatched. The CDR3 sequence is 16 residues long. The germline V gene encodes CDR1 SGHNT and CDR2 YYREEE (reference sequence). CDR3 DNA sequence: TGTGCCAGCAGCGGAGCTAGCGGGAGTAGCACAGATACGCAGTATTTT. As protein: CASSGASGSSTDTQYF.

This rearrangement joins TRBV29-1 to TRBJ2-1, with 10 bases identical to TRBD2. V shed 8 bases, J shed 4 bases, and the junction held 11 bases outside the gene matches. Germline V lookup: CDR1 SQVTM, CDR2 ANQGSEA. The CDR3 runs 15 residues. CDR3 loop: CSLELTSGTYNEQFF. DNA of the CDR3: TGCAGCCTAGAACTAACTAGCGGGACATACAATGAGCAGTTCTTC.

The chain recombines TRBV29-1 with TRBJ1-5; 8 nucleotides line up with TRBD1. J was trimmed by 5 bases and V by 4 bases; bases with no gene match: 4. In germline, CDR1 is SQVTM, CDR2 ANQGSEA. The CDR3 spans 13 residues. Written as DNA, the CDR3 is TGCAGCGTTGCAACAGGGGGACATCAGCCCCAGCATTTT. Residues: CSVATGGHQPQHF.

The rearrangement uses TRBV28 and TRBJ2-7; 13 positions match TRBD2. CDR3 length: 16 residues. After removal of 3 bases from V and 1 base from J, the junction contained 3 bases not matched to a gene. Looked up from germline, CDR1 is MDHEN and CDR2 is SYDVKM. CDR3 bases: TGTGCCAGCAGTTTCGTGGGACTAGCGGGATCCTACGAGCAGTACTTC. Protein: CASSFVGLAGSYEQYF.

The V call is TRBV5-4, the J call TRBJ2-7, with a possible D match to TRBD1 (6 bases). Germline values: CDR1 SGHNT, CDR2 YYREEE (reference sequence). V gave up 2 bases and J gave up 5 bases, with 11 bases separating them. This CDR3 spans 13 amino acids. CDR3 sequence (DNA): TGTGCCAGCAGCTTTGTGGGGGCGGACGAGCAGTACTTC. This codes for CASSFVGADEQYF. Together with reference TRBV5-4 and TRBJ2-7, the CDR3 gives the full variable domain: ETGVTQSPTHLIKTRGQQVTLRCSSQSGHNTVSWYQQALGQGPQFIFQYYREEENGRGNFPPRFSGLQFPNYSSELNVNALELDDSALYLCASSFVGADEQYFGPGTRLTVT.

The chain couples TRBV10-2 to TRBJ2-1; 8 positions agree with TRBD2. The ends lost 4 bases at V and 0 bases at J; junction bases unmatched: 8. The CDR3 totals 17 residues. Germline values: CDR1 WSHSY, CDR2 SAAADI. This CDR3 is CASSGSSTSGSYNEQFF. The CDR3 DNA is TGCGCCAGCAGTGGTTCGAGTACTAGCGGCTCCTACAATGAGCAGTTCTTC.

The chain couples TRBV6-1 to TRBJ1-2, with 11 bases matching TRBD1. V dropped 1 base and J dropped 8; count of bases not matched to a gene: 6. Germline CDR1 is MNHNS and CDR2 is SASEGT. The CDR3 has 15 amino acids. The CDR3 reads CASSEVGQGAEGYTF. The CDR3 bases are TGTGCCAGCAGTGAAGTTGGACAGGGGGCAGAGGGCTACACCTTC.

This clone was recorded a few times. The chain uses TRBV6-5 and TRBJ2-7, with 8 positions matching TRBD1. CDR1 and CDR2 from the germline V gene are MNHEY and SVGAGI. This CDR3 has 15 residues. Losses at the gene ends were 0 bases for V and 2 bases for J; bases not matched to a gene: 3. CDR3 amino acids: CASSYSVRGPYEQYF. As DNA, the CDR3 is TGTGCCAGCAGTTACTCCGTCAGGGGGCCCTACGAGCAGTACTTC.

The CDR3 region is CASSQRQGSYNEQFF. Here the CDR3 DNA reads TGCGCCAGCAGCCAACGACAGGGTTCCTACAATGAGCAGTTCTTC. This chain connects TRBV4-3 to TRBJ2-1, with 7 bases that match TRBD1. CDR1 is LGHNA and CDR2 is YSLEER in the germline V gene. The junction had 2 bases not matched to a gene; V was cut back by 2 bases and J by 1 base. The CDR3 runs to 15 residues.

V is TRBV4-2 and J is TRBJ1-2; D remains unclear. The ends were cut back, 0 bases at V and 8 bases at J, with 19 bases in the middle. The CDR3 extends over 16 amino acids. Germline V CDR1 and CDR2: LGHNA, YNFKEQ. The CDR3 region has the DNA TGTGCCAGCAGCCAAGAGGTAACGACCCCCTCAGGAGGCTACACCTTC. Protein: CASSQEVTTPSGGYTF.